This T cell receptor beta chain was identified in a study of blood T cell repertoires in COVID-19. In the study overall: Whether acute or convalescent, the COVID-19 samples came from the United States, Italy and Spain.

V lost 7 bases, J lost 3 bases, and 16 bases lay in between. The germline CDR1 and CDR2 sequences are LNHDA and SQIVND (reference sequence). CDR3 length equals 15 residues. As processed by the authors: Reference gene primers were amplified, and this amplification served to estimate nucleated cell counts. Generated by immunoSEQ multiplex PCR, the TCRdb table keeps only in-frame clones and is missing some. V, J and clone size are taken as reported in that table, and D and trimming were inferred from the DNA itself. There are about 160,000 clones in the sample; 70% to 85% occur only once, and 0.95% to 1.5% lies in the top ten.

The TCR originated in a man aged 55-75 years who had recovered from COVID-19. This rearrangement joins TRBV19 to TRBJ1-5; no definite D call. Sequencing was performed on peripheral blood. CDR3 DNA sequence: TGTGCCAGTAAAGTGGGTGGGCGGGACAATCAGCCCCAGCATTTT. Protein product: CASKVGGRDNQPQHF.